This is a list of T cell receptor beta chains from one sample in a study of shared clonotypes between healthy human individuals. TCRdb's table, derived via immunoSEQ multiplex PCR, lists solely in-frame clones and lacks some. The sample consists of 2 million to 3 million clones, more than 85% of them appearing once. Sequenced input: naive CD4+ T cells from PBMCs. The source is a man aged 18 to 29 in good health. Some clones in this sample may be carry-over from other donors' samples. CDR3s include the opening cysteine and the closing phenylalanine or tryptophan. A D gene is named only where the DNA matches it firmly. Clone size is shown for a subset of rows, as once, few, many or a class of expanded clone.

>TRBV15|.|.|TRBJ1-1
CATSRELQGTEAFF
TGTGCCACCAGCAGGGAACTCCAGGGGACTGAAGCTTTCTTT
>TRBV7-9|.|once|TRBJ2-7
CASSPQTSEQYF
TGTGCCAGCAGCCCTCAGACTAGCGAGCAGTACTTC
>TRBV30|.|.|TRBJ1-3
CAWSVGGGSNTIYF
TGTGCCTGGAGTGTAGGAGGGGGTAGTAACACCATATATTTT
>TRBV19|.|.|TRBJ1-2
CASSAVGGNYGYTF
TGTGCCAGTAGCGCCGTCGGGGGAAACTATGGCTACACCTTC
>TRBV2|.|once|TRBJ1-1
CASSVVGRRDEAFF
TGTGCCAGCAGTGTTGTGGGGCGGCGTGATGAAGCTTTCTTT
>TRBV2|TRBD1|once|TRBJ2-5
CASKKSTGAGETQYF
TGTGCCAGCAAAAAATCGACAGGGGCGGGGGAGACCCAGTACTTC
>TRBV5-1|TRBD1|.|TRBJ2-5
CASSSGTGKETQYF
TGCGCCAGCAGCTCCGGGACAGGAAAAGAGACCCAGTACTTC
>TRBV27|.|.|TRBJ1-5
CASSFGGSGQPQHF
TGTGCCAGCAGTTTTGGGGGTTCCGGTCAGCCCCAGCATTTT
>TRBV11-2|.|.|TRBJ2-1
CASSPWYPEQFF
TGTGCCAGCAGCCCATGGTACCCCGAGCAGTTCTTC
>TRBV5-1|TRBD2|.|TRBJ2-7
CASSLTSGRGIYEQYF
TGCGCCAGCAGCTTAACTAGCGGGAGGGGCATCTACGAGCAGTACTTC
>TRBV5-4|TRBD1|.|TRBJ1-1
CASSPTQGFAEAFF
TGTGCCAGCAGCCCAACACAGGGGTTCGCTGAAGCTTTCTTT
>TRBV20-1|.|.|TRBJ1-2
CSATNYGYTF
TGCAGTGCTACGAACTATGGCTACACCTTC
>TRBV27|TRBD1|.|TRBJ2-7
CASSQPGQGVRHEQYF
TGTGCCAGCAGTCAACCGGGACAGGGGGTCAGGCACGAGCAGTACTTC
>TRBV18|.|.|TRBJ1-1
CASSPRRNTEAFF
TGTGCCAGCTCACCCAGGAGGAACACTGAAGCTTTCTTT
>TRBV29-1|.|.|TRBJ2-5
CSASTPGETQYF
TGCAGCGCATCGACGCCAGGGGAGACCCAGTACTTC
>TRBV18|TRBD1|.|TRBJ1-2
CASSPPGTGADYGYTF
TGTGCCAGCTCACCACCTGGGACAGGGGCCGACTATGGCTACACCTTC
>TRBV6-1|.|.|TRBJ1-5
CASGAWTVNQPQHF
TGTGCCAGCGGGGCCTGGACAGTTAATCAGCCCCAGCATTTT
>TRBV6-1|TRBD2|.|TRBJ2-5
CASSTLAGGRETQYF
TGTGCCAGCAGCACCCTAGCGGGAGGGAGGGAGACCCAGTACTTC
>TRBV7-3|.|.|TRBJ1-6
CASSSGHSNSPLHF
TGTGCCAGCAGCTCAGGACACAGTAATTCACCCCTCCACTTT
>TRBV7-3|TRBD2|.|TRBJ2-5
CASSAQAGAVETQYF
TGTGCCAGCAGCGCGCAAGCGGGGGCGGTAGAGACCCAGTACTTC
>TRBV7-8|TRBD2|.|TRBJ2-3
CASSWGLAASTDTQYF
TGTGCCAGCAGCTGGGGACTAGCGGCGAGCACAGATACGCAGTATTTT
>TRBV10-1|TRBD2|.|TRBJ2-4
CASMVAGEAKNIQYF
TGCGCCAGCATGGTGGCGGGAGAAGCCAAAAACATTCAGTACTTC
>TRBV20-1|.|.|TRBJ2-1
CSASDEDEQFF
TGCAGTGCTAGCGATGAGGATGAGCAGTTCTTC
>TRBV5-1|.|.|TRBJ1-1
CASSLRAESEAFF
TGCGCCAGCAGCTTGAGGGCAGAATCTGAAGCTTTCTTT
>TRBV30|TRBD1|.|TRBJ1-6
CACPGQGTKNSPLHF
TGTGCCTGCCCGGGACAGGGTACGAAAAATTCACCCCTCCACTTT
>TRBV4-3|TRBD2|.|TRBJ2-3
CASSQVGRLAGVDTQYF
TGCGCCAGCAGCCAAGTGGGTCGGCTAGCGGGAGTCGATACGCAGTATTTT
>TRBV5-1|TRBD2|.|TRBJ2-3
CASSLIAGGGTDTQYF
TGCGCCAGCAGCTTGATAGCGGGAGGGGGCACAGATACGCAGTATTTT
>TRBV7-2|.|once|TRBJ1-1
CASSSDRSRLRTEAFF
TGTGCCAGCAGCTCCGACAGGAGCCGCCTCCGTACTGAAGCTTTCTTT
>TRBV11-2|.|.|TRBJ1-1
CASSQVSEAFF
TGTGCCAGCAGCCAGGTTTCTGAAGCTTTCTTT
>TRBV5-1|TRBD1|.|TRBJ1-5
CASSFDGTDNQPQHF
TGCGCCAGCAGCTTCGACGGGACAGACAATCAGCCCCAGCATTTT
>TRBV4-3|.|.|TRBJ2-2
CASSQVPLGGELFF
TGCGCCAGCAGCCAAGTTCCCCTGGGGGGGGAGCTGTTTTTT
>TRBV28|TRBD1|few|TRBJ1-1
CASSPGDREAFF
TGTGCCAGCAGTCCAGGGGACAGGGAAGCTTTCTTT
>TRBV19|.|.|TRBJ1-5
CASSGGRVDNQPQHF
TGTGCCAGTAGTGGGGGGCGAGTTGACAATCAGCCCCAGCATTTT
>TRBV27|.|.|TRBJ1-5
CASSLAGGGQPQHF
TGTGCCAGCAGTTTGGCCGGGGGGGGTCAGCCCCAGCATTTT
>TRBV7-2|.|.|TRBJ2-6
CASSLGASGANVLTF
TGTGCCAGCAGCTTAGGTGCCTCTGGGGCCAACGTCCTGACTTTC
>TRBV4-3|.|.|TRBJ2-1
CASSQGPARSYNEQFF
TGCGCCAGCAGCCAAGGCCCGGCTAGATCCTACAATGAGCAGTTCTTC
>TRBV7-2|TRBD1|.|TRBJ2-7
CASSPDRGDEQYF
TGTGCCAGCAGCCCGGACAGGGGCGACGAGCAGTACTTC
>TRBV29-1|.|.|TRBJ1-1
CSGATVMNTEAFF
TGCAGCGGGGCGACAGTCATGAACACTGAAGCTTTCTTT
>TRBV19|TRBD2|.|TRBJ2-3
CASSPPSGRTDTQYF
TGTGCCAGTAGCCCCCCTAGCGGGCGCACGGATACGCAGTATTTT
>TRBV9|.|.|TRBJ2-7
CASSVGGGGQLPEQYF
TGTGCCAGCAGCGTAGGGGGAGGGGGACAGCTCCCAGAGCAGTACTTC
>TRBV11-2|.|.|TRBJ1-3
CASSSRSSGNTIYF
TGTGCCAGCAGCTCTCGGTCCTCTGGAAACACCATATATTTT